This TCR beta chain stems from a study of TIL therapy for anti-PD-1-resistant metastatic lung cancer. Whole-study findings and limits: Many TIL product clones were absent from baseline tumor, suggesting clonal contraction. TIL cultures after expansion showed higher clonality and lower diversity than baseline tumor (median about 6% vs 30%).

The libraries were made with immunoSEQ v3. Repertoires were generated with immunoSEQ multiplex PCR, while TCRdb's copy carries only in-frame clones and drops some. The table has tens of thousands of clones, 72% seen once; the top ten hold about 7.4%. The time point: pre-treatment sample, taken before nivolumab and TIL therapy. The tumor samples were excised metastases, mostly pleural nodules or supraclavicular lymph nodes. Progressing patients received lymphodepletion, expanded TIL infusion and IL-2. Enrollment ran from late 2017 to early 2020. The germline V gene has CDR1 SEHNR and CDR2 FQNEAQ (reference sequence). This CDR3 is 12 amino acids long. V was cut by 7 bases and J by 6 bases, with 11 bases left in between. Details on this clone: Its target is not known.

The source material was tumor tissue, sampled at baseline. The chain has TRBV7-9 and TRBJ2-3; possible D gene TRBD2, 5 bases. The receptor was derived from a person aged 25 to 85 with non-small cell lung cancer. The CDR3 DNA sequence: TGTGCCAGCACCCCAGGCGGGGATACGCAGTATTTT. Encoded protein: CASTPGGDTQYF.